This T cell receptor (beta chain) was profiled in a study of T cell responses to AZD1222 COVID-19 vaccine. To note about this clone: Antigen: not known.

Regarding the study as a whole: There were mostly white British donors and more females than males, and clonal diversity was possibly underestimated. Unmutated variant regions are reportedly targeted by nearly half of spike-specific TCRs.

The CDR3 runs to 15 residues. V trimming: 4 bases; J trimming: 5 bases; junction bases outside the gene matches: 11. The germline V gene has CDR1 SGHNT and CDR2 YYREEE (reference sequence). Clones were sequenced by immunoSEQ multiplex PCR, and TCRdb holds only the in-frame ones, with some missing. Of about 48,000 clones in the sample, approximately 89% were seen once. This material consisted of peripheral blood, taken 28 days after the second AZD1222 dose. The clonotype was recovered from an adult who received the AZD1222 COVID-19 vaccine. This chain connects TRBV5-4 to TRBJ2-5; 7 bases line up with TRBD1. The CDR3 sequence is CASSLDRQGGETQYF. CDR3 coding DNA: TGTGCCAGCAGCCTAGACCGACAGGGTGGGGAGACCCAGTACTTC.